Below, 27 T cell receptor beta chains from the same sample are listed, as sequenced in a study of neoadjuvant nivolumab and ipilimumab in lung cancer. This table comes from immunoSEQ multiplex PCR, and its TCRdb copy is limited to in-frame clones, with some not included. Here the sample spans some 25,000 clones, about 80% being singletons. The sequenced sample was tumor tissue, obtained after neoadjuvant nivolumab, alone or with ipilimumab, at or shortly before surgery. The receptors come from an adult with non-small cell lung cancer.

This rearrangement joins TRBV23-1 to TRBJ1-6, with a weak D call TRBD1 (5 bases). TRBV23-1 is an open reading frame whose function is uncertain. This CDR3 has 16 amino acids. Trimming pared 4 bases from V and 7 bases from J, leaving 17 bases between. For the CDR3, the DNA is TGCGCCAGCAGTCCTTTCTCTGTAAAGGGGAATTCACCCCTCCACTTT. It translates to CASSPFSVKGNSPLHF.

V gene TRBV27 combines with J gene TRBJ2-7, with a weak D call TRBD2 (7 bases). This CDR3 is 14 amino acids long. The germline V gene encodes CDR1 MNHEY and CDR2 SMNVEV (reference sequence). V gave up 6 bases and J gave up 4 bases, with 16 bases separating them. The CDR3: CASRSGGDGYEQYF. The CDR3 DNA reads TGTGCCAGCAGGTCGGGGGGCGATGGGTACGAGCAGTACTTC.

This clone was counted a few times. The CDR3 nucleotides are TGTGCCAGCAGTGACAACTATGGCTACACCTTC. This gives the protein CASSDNYGYTF. The chain recombines TRBV25-1 with TRBJ1-2; the D is unclear. This CDR3 region has 11 residues. The ends were cut back, 3 bases at V and 2 bases at J, with 1 base in the middle. Germline V gives CDR1 MGHDK, CDR2 SYGVNS.

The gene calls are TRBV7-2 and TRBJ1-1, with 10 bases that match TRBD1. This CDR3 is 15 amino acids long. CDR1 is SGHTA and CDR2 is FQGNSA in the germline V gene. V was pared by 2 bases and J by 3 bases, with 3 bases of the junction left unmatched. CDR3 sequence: CASSLRDRGYTEAFF. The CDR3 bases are TGTGCCAGCAGCTTAAGGGACAGGGGATACACTGAAGCTTTCTTT. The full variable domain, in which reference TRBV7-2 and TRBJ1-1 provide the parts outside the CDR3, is GAGVSQSPSNKVTEKGKDVELRCDPISGHTALYWYRQSLGQGLEFLIYFQGNSAPDKSGLPSDRFSAERTGGSVSTLTIQRTQQEDSAVYLCASSLRDRGYTEAFFGQGTRLTVV.

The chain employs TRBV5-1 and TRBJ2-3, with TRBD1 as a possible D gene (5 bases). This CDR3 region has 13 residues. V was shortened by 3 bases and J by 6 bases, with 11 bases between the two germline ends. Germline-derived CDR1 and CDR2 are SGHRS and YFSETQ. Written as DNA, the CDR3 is TGCGCCAGCAGCTCCTGGGGCCAGGATACGCAGTATTTT. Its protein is CASSSWGQDTQYF.

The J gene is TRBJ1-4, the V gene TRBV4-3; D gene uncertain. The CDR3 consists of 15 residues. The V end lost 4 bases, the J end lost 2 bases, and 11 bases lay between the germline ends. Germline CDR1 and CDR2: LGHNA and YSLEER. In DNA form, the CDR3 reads TGCGCCAGCAGCCGTAGAGGGCCGACTAATGAAAAACTGTTTTTT. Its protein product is CASSRRGPTNEKLFF.

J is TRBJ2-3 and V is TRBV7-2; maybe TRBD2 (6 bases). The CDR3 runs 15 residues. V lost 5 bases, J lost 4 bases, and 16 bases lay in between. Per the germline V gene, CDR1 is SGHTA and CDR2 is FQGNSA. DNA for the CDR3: TGTGCCAGCAGCGTACTAGCATCTCGGTCAGATACGCAGTATTTT. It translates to CASSVLASRSDTQYF.

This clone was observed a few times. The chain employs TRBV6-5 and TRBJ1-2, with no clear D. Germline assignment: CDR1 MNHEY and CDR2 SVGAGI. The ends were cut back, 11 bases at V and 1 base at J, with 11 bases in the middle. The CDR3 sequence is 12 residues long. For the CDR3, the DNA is TGTGCCGCCCGGGGAAATAACTATGGCTACACCTTC. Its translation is CAARGNNYGYTF.

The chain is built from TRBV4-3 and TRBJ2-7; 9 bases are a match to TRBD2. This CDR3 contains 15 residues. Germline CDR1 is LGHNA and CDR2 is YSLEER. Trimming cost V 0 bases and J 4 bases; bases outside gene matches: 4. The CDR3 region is CASSQDLAGMYEQYF. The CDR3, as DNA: TGCGCCAGCAGCCAAGATCTAGCGGGGATGTACGAGCAGTACTTC.

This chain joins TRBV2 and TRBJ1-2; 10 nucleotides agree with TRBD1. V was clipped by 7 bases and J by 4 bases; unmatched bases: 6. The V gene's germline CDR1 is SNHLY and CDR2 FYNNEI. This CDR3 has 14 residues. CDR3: CASTSDRGGYGYTF. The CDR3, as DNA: TGTGCCAGCACCTCGGACAGGGGGGGCTATGGCTACACCTTC.

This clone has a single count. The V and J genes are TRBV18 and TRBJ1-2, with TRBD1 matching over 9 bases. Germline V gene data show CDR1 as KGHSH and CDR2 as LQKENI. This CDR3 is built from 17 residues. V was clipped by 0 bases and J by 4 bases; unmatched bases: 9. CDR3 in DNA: TGTGCCAGCTCACCACCCGGGACAGGGCGCCTCATCTATGGCTACACCTTC. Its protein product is CASSPPGTGRLIYGYTF.

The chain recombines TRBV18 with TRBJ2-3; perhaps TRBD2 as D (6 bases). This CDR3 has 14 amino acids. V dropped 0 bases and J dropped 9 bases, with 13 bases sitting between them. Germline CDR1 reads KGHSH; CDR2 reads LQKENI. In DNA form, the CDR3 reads TGTGCCAGCTCACCACCCTCTAGCGCCCAGACGCAGTATTTT. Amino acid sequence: CASSPPSSAQTQYF.

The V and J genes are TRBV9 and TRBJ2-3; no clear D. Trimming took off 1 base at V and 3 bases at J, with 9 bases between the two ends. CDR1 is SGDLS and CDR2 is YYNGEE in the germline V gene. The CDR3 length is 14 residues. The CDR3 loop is CASSVSGKTDTQYF. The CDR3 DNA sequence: TGTGCCAGCAGCGTATCCGGCAAAACAGATACGCAGTATTTT.

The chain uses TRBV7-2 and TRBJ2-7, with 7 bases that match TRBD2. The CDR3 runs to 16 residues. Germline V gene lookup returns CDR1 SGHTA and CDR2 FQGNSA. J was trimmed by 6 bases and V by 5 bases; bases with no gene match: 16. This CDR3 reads CASSLWDLRTGGEQYF. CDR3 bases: TGTGCCAGCAGCCTCTGGGACTTGCGGACGGGGGGCGAGCAGTACTTC.

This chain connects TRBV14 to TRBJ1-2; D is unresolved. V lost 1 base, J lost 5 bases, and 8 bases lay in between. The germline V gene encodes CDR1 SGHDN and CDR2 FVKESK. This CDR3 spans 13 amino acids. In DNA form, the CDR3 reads TGTGCCAGCAGCCAAGGTTCTGGGTATGGCTACACCTTC. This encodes CASSQGSGYGYTF.

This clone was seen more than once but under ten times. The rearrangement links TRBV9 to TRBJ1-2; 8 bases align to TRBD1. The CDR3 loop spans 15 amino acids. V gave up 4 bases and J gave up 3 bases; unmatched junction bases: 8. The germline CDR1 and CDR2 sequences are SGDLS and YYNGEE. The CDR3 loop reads CASSPGTGDYYGYTF. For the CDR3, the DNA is TGTGCCAGCAGCCCTGGGACAGGAGACTACTATGGCTACACCTTC. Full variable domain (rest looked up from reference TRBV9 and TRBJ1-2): DSGVTQTPKHLITATGQRVTLRCSPRSGDLSVYWYQQSLDQGLQFLIQYYNGEERAKGNILERFSAQQFPDLHSELNLSSLELGDSALYFCASSPGTGDYYGYTFGSGTRLTVV.

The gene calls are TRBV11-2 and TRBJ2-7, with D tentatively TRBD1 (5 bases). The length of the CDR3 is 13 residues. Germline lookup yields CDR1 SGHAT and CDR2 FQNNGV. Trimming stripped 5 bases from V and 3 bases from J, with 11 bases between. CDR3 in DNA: TGTGCCAGCAGCATCGACAGATTCTACGAGCAGTACTTC. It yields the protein CASSIDRFYEQYF.

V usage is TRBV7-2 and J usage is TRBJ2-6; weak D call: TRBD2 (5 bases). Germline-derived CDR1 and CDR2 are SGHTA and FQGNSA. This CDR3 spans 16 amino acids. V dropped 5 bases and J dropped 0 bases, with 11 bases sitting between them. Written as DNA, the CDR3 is TGTGCCAGCAGCCGGACGGGAACCTCTGGGGCCAACGTCCTGACTTTC. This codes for CASSRTGTSGANVLTF.

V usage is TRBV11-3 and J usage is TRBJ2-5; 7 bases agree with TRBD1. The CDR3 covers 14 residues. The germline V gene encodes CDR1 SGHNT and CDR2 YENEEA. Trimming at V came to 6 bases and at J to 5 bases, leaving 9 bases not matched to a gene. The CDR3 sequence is CASSQGGSQETQYF. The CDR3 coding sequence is TGTGCCAGCAGTCAAGGGGGCTCCCAGGAGACCCAGTACTTC.

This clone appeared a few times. The CDR3 DNA reads TGTGCCAGCAGCTCCATCGTGAGTAGCACAGATACGCAGTATTTT. Its translation: CASSSIVSSTDTQYF. J is TRBJ2-3 and V is TRBV13; D ambiguous. The length of the CDR3 is 15 residues. Germline V CDR1 and CDR2: PRHDT, FYEKMQ (reference sequence). Trimming removed 4 bases at V and 0 bases at J, with 11 bases between.

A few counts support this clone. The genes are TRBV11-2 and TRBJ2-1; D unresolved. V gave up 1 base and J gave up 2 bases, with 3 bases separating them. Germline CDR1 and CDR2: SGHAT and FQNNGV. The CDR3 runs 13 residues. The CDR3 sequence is CASSLVPYNEQFF. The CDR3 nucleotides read TGTGCCAGCAGCTTAGTTCCCTACAATGAGCAGTTCTTC.

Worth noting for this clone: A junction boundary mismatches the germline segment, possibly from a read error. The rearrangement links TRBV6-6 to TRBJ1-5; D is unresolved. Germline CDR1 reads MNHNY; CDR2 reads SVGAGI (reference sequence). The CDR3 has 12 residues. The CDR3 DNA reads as TGTGCCAGCAGTTACTCGATTAACCCCCTGCATTTT. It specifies CASSYSINPLHF.

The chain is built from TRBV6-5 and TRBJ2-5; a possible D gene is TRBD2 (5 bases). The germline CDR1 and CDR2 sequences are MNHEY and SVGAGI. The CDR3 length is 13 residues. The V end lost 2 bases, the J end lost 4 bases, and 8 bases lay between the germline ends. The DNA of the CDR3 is TGTGCCAGCAGTTACAGAGGGAGAGAGACCCAGTACTTC. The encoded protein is CASSYRGRETQYF.

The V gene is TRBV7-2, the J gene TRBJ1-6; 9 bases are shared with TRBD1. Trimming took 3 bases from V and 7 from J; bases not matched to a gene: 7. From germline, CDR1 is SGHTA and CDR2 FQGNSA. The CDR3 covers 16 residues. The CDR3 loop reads CASSFYLGTGNSPLHF. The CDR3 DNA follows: TGTGCCAGCAGCTTCTATCTCGGGACAGGGAATTCACCCCTCCACTTT.

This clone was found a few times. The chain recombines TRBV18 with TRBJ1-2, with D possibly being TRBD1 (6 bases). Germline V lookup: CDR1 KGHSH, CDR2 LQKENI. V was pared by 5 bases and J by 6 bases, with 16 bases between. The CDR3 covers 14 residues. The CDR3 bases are TGTGCCAGCTCAACCACGACAGGTCGCGATGGCTACACCTTC. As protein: CASSTTTGRDGYTF.

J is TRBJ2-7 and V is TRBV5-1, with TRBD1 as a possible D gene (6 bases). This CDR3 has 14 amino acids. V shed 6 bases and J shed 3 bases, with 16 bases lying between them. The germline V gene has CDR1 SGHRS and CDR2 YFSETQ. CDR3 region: CASKDGTTGYEQYF. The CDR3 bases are TGCGCCAGCAAGGATGGGACAACAGGCTACGAGCAGTACTTC.

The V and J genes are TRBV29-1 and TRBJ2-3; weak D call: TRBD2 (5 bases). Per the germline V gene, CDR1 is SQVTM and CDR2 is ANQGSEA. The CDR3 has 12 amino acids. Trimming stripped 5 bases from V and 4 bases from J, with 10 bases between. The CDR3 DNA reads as TGCAGCGTTACCCTGAGGGCAGATACGCAGTATTTT. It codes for CSVTLRADTQYF.